The 21 T cell receptor beta chains below were found in one sample sequenced in a study of control samples from healthy donors and cancer patients. Repertoires were generated with immunoSEQ multiplex PCR, while TCRdb's copy carries only in-frame clones and drops some. The table records roughly 80,000 clones, about 88% of them present only once. The specimen sequenced was blood. The receptors shown here come from a woman between 50 and 59 years old in good health.

The chain combines TRBV6-1 with TRBJ2-6; D unclear. Trimming took off 4 bases at V and 0 bases at J, with 10 bases between the two ends. The V gene's germline CDR1 is MNHNS and CDR2 SASEGT. The CDR3 totals 16 residues. CDR3 sequence: CASSGLVTSGANVLTF. In DNA form, the CDR3 reads TGTGCCAGCAGTGGTCTTGTTACCTCTGGGGCCAACGTCCTGACTTTC.

This clone was observed a few times. J is TRBJ2-7 and V is TRBV5-1, with a possible D match to TRBD1 (6 bases). This CDR3 comprises 15 residues. From germline, CDR1 is SGHRS and CDR2 YFSETQ. Trimming stripped 3 bases from V and 0 bases from J, with 13 bases between. The CDR3 region is CASSSLPDSSYEQYF. As DNA, the CDR3 is TGCGCCAGCAGCTCACTTCCGGACAGCTCCTACGAGCAGTACTTC.

The rearrangement links TRBV6-5 to TRBJ1-2; the D gene is possibly TRBD1 (6 bases). From germline, CDR1 is MNHEY and CDR2 SVGAGI. Trimming stripped 0 bases from V and 11 bases from J, with 16 bases between. The CDR3 consists of 14 residues. The CDR3 loop reads CASSYSVQGLGYTF. CDR3 nucleotides: TGTGCCAGCAGTTACTCAGTACAGGGTCTCGGGTACACCTTC.

The chain is built from TRBV11-3 and TRBJ2-6; no clear D gene. The V gene lost 3 bases and the J gene lost 1 base, with 4 bases spanning the gap. CDR1 and CDR2 (germline): SGHNT, YENEEA. The CDR3 length is 14 residues. The CDR3 is CASSFPSGANVLTF. The CDR3 DNA follows: TGTGCCAGCAGCTTCCCTTCTGGGGCCAACGTCCTGACTTTC.

The CDR3 sequence is CASSYRGNEQFF. CDR3 in DNA: TGTGCCAGCAGTTACAGGGGAAATGAGCAGTTCTTC. The chain links TRBV5-4 to TRBJ2-1, with TRBD1 matching over 7 bases. J gave up 7 bases and V 5 bases, and 3 bases lay outside the gene matches. This CDR3 has 12 residues. CDR1 is SGHNT and CDR2 is YYREEE in the germline V gene (reference sequence). The whole variable domain, remainder taken from reference TRBV5-4 and TRBJ2-1, is ETGVTQSPTHLIKTRGQQVTLRCSSQSGHNTVSWYQQALGQGPQFIFQYYREEENGRGNFPPRFSGLQFPNYSSELNVNALELDDSALYLCASSYRGNEQFFGPGTRLTVL.

This chain links TRBV6-5 with TRBJ2-1; 7 bases map to TRBD1. V lost 6 bases to trimming and J lost 6 bases; unmatched junction nucleotides: 11. This CDR3 is 15 amino acids long. CDR1 MNHEY and CDR2 SVGAGI come from the germline V gene. CDR3 residues: CASRPGGDLTNEQFF. CDR3 in DNA: TGTGCCAGCAGGCCAGGGGGTGACCTCACCAATGAGCAGTTCTTC.

Worth noting for this clone: Compared with germline, one end of the junction differs, possibly owing to a read error. J is TRBJ2-1 and V is TRBV12-5; 7 nucleotides align to TRBD1. This CDR3 is built from 13 residues. Germline V gene data show CDR1 as LGHNT and CDR2 as FRNRAP. CDR3 bases: TGTGCTAGTGGCCAATTTCGACAGGGTTGGGTGGTCTTC. It translates to CASGQFRQGWVVF.

The rearrangement joins TRBV6-5 to TRBJ1-2; D not resolved. The V gene lost 5 bases and the J gene lost 8 bases, with 9 bases spanning the gap. The V gene's germline CDR1 is MNHEY and CDR2 SVGAGI. CDR3 length equals 11 residues. The CDR3, as DNA: TGTGCCAGCAGTCCCACTTACGGCTACACCTTC. Its protein product is CASSPTYGYTF.

This chain connects TRBV5-6 to TRBJ1-6; D remains ambiguous. Germline V gene sequence: CDR1 SGHDT, CDR2 YYEEEE. The CDR3 sequence is 16 residues long. V was trimmed by 4 bases and J by 10 bases, leaving 21 bases between them. CDR3 DNA sequence: TGTGCCAGCAGCCAAACCAAGGGCCGGGTCGAATCACCCCTCCACTTT. Translated, it gives CASSQTKGRVESPLHF.

The J gene is TRBJ2-7, the V gene TRBV5-1; D unresolved. CDR3 length equals 14 residues. V shed 5 bases and J shed 0 bases, with 12 bases lying between them. The germline V gene encodes CDR1 SGHRS and CDR2 YFSETQ. CDR3 nucleotide sequence: TGCGCCAGCAGTAGTGACGGATTCTCCTACGAGCAGTACTTC. Translating gives CASSSDGFSYEQYF.

This clone has only a few counts. V and J are TRBV9 and TRBJ2-3; 7 nucleotides align to TRBD2. The junction had 5 bases not matched to a gene; V was cut back by 0 bases and J by 4 bases. This CDR3 is built from 15 residues. CDR1 is SGDLS, CDR2 YYNGEE, per germline. The chain's CDR3 is CASSVEAGLADTQYF. The CDR3 bases are TGTGCCAGCAGCGTAGAAGCGGGGTTGGCAGATACGCAGTATTTT. Full variable domain (remainder filled in from reference TRBV9 and TRBJ2-3): DSGVTQTPKHLITATGQRVTLRCSPRSGDLSVYWYQQSLDQGLQFLIQYYNGEERAKGNILERFSAQQFPDLHSELNLSSLELGDSALYFCASSVEAGLADTQYFGPGTRLTVL.

The rearrangement joins TRBV7-6 to TRBJ1-1; unclear D gene. Trimming took 4 bases from V and 1 from J, leaving 7 bases between them. CDR3 size: 13 residues. Germline V gene sequence: CDR1 SGHVS, CDR2 FNYEAQ. CDR3 sequence: CASSSLPNTEAFF. The CDR3 coding sequence is TGTGCCAGCAGCTCCTTGCCGAACACTGAAGCTTTCTTT.

The genes are TRBV18 and TRBJ1-1; D gene unclear. There are 13 residues in the CDR3. V was pared by 3 bases and J by 8 bases, with 13 bases between. CDR1 and CDR2 from the germline V gene are KGHSH and LQKENI. This CDR3 is CASSPGGPEEAFF. CDR3 in DNA: TGTGCCAGCTCACCGGGAGGTCCCGAGGAAGCTTTCTTT.

The chain uses TRBV11-2 and TRBJ2-7, with TRBD2 identical over 9 bases. This CDR3 region has 14 residues. Unmatched junction bases numbered 5, after V lost 4 bases and J lost 4 bases. Per the germline V gene, CDR1 is SGHAT and CDR2 is FQNNGV. The chain's CDR3 is CASSSGLARYEQYF. The CDR3 DNA reads TGTGCCAGCAGCTCAGGACTAGCGAGGTACGAGCAGTACTTC.

This clone was detected a few times. V is TRBV29-1 and J is TRBJ2-1; possibly TRBD2 for D (5 bases). CDR1 is SQVTM, CDR2 ANQGSEA, per germline. The V and J ends lost 7 bases and 13 bases respectively, with 20 bases between them. The CDR3 loop spans 12 amino acids. Written as DNA, the CDR3 is TGCAGCGCTTCTCTAGCTGACGAGGTTCAGTTCTTC. Translation: CSASLADEVQFF.

V gene TRBV2 combines with J gene TRBJ1-4; 7 bases line up with TRBD1. V trimming: 3 bases; J trimming: 0 bases; junction bases outside the gene matches: 7. The CDR3 runs 17 residues. CDR1 is SNHLY and CDR2 is FYNNEI in the germline V gene. This CDR3 is CASSEDRKYTTNEKLFF. The CDR3 nucleotides are TGTGCCAGCAGTGAGGACAGGAAATACACAACTAATGAAAAACTGTTTTTT. The variable domain in full, with the rest retrieved from reference TRBV2 and TRBJ1-4, is EPEVTQTPSHQVTQMGQEVILRCVPISNHLYFYWYRQILGQKVEFLVSFYNNEISEKSEIFDDQFSVERPDGSNFTLKIRSTKLEDSAMYFCASSEDRKYTTNEKLFFGSGTQLSVL.

The genes are TRBV6-1 and TRBJ1-5, with unresolved D. Per the germline V gene, CDR1 is MNHNS and CDR2 is SASEGT. Trimming took 1 base from V and 5 from J, leaving 6 bases between them. The CDR3 contains 13 residues. CDR3 residues: CASSEDSYQPQHF. CDR3 in DNA: TGTGCCAGCAGTGAAGACAGTTATCAGCCCCAGCATTTT.

This chain links TRBV24-1 with TRBJ2-1, with D perhaps assigned TRBD1 or TRBD2 (7 bases each). This CDR3 region has 16 residues. The ends were cut back, 3 bases at V and 8 bases at J, with 19 bases in the middle. Germline values: CDR1 KGHDR, CDR2 SFDVKD. CDR3 nucleotide sequence: TGTGCCACCAGTGATACAGGGGCTACCCGGGAGGATGAGCAGTTCTTC. Amino acid sequence: CATSDTGATREDEQFF.

The chain links TRBV7-9 to TRBJ1-1; possibly TRBD1 for D (6 bases). Trimming removed 5 bases at V and 5 bases at J, with 6 bases between. Looked up from germline, CDR1 is SEHNR and CDR2 is FQNEAQ (reference sequence). This CDR3 contains 11 residues. Written as DNA, the CDR3 is TGTGCCAGCAGCCAGGGGACTGAAGCTTTCTTT. It translates to CASSQGTEAFF.

V usage is TRBV30 and J usage is TRBJ2-3, with a tentative D call TRBD1 (6 bases). Trimming cost V 3 bases and J 2 bases, with 15 bases left between them. There are 15 residues in the CDR3. The germline CDR1 and CDR2 sequences are GTSNPN and SVGIG (reference sequence). CDR3 coding DNA: TGTGCCTGGAGAAACAGGGTCGACCTCACAGATACGCAGTATTTT. It is translated as CAWRNRVDLTDTQYF.

This chain links TRBV7-2 with TRBJ1-2; 12 bases are shared with TRBD1. The trim removed 5 bases at V and 3 bases at J, leaving 7 bases unmatched. The germline V gene encodes CDR1 SGHTA and CDR2 FQGNSA. This CDR3 region has 16 residues. The CDR3, as DNA: TGTGCCAGCAGCGAAGCCGGGACAGGGGGCCACTATGGCTACACCTTC. Translating it yields CASSEAGTGGHYGYTF.